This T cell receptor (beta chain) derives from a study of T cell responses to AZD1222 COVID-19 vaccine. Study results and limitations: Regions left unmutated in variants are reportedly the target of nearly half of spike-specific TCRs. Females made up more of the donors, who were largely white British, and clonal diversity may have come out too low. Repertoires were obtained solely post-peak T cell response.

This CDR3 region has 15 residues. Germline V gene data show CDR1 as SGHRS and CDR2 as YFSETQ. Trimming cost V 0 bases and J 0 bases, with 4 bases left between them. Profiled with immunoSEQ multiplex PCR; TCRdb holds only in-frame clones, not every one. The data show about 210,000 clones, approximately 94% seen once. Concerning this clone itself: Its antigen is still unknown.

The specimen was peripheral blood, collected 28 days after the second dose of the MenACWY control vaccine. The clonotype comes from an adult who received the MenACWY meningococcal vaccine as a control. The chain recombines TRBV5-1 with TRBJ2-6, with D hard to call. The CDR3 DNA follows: TGCGCCAGCAGCTTGGTAGACTCTGGGGCCAACGTCCTGACTTTC. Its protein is CASSLVDSGANVLTF.